Shown below are 21 T cell receptor beta chains from a single sample sequenced in a study of blood T cell repertoires in COVID-19. Only in-frame clones appear in the TCRdb table, and some are missing; sequencing was by immunoSEQ multiplex PCR. The sample yields tens of thousands of clones, over 70% seen once. The specimen sequenced was peripheral blood. The receptors were sampled from a human donor in a cohort sampled during active COVID-19.

In DNA, the CDR3 is TGTGCCAGCAGCCCGCCGGGACTAGGGTTCGCGACCCAGTACTTC. Encoded protein: CASSPPGLGFATQYF. V gene TRBV9 combines with J gene TRBJ2-5; 8 bases align to TRBD2. The CDR3 runs 15 residues. The J segment lost 7 bases and the V segment lost 4 bases, leaving 12 bases of the junction unmatched. Germline V gene sequence: CDR1 SGDLS, CDR2 YYNGEE.

V usage is TRBV6-5 and J usage is TRBJ2-1; D call uncertain. This CDR3 contains 15 residues. Trimming pared 4 bases from V and 4 bases from J, leaving 14 bases between. The V gene's germline CDR1 is MNHEY and CDR2 SVGAGI. CDR3: CASSSAPLGYNEQFF. CDR3 DNA sequence: TGTGCCAGCAGTTCCGCCCCCCTAGGTTACAATGAGCAGTTCTTC.

A note on this clone: Its ends do not fully match the called genes, so a read error is possible. This chain connects TRBV7-2 to TRBJ2-7; 11 bases line up with TRBD2. Germline-derived CDR1 and CDR2 are SGHTA and FQGNSA. This CDR3 comprises 15 residues. CDR3 region: CASSFTSGGSFEQYF. The CDR3 coding sequence is TGTGCCAGCAGCTTTACTAGCGGGGGTTCCTTCGAGCAGTACTTC.

The gene calls are TRBV27 and TRBJ1-6; the match to TRBD1 covers 9 bases. After removal of 6 bases from V and 9 bases from J, the junction contained 9 bases not matched to a gene. The germline CDR1 and CDR2 sequences are MNHEY and SMNVEV (reference sequence). This CDR3 is 15 amino acids long. The CDR3 region is CASSPVGTGSSPLHF. The CDR3 nucleotides are TGTGCCAGCAGCCCCGTAGGGACAGGGAGTTCACCCCTCCACTTT.

V gene TRBV3-1 (or the pseudogene TRBV3-2) combines with J gene TRBJ2-7; TRBD2 matches at 10 bases. Germline V lookup: CDR1 LGHDT, CDR2 YNNKEL (reference sequence). The CDR3 sequence is 15 residues long. V was clipped by 4 bases and J by 0 bases; unmatched bases: 3. The CDR3 DNA reads as TGTGCCAGCAGCCGACCTAGCGGGGGCTCCTACGAGCAGTACTTC. This translates into CASSRPSGGSYEQYF.

The chain uses TRBV7-8 and TRBJ2-3, with D hard to call. CDR3 length equals 14 residues. V lost 5 bases, J lost 0 bases, and 9 bases lay in between. Germline V gene sequence: CDR1 SGHVS, CDR2 FQNEAQ. The CDR3 nucleotides are TGTGCCAGCAGCATCCAGGCTAGCACAGATACGCAGTATTTT. Its translation is CASSIQASTDTQYF.

The rearrangement uses TRBV5-4 and TRBJ2-1; 7 bases match TRBD1. The CDR3 spans 15 residues. Per the germline V gene, CDR1 is SGHNT and CDR2 is YYREEE (reference sequence). Trimming at V came to 0 bases and at J to 3 bases, leaving 3 bases not matched to a gene. This CDR3 reads CASSLGQGDYNEQFF. CDR3 DNA sequence: TGTGCCAGCAGCTTGGGGCAGGGGGACTACAATGAGCAGTTCTTC.

The gene calls are TRBV9 and TRBJ1-2, with 7 bases fitting TRBD1. CDR3 length: 13 amino acids. V lost 4 bases, J lost 4 bases, and 4 bases stayed unmatched. Per the germline V gene, CDR1 is SGDLS and CDR2 is YYNGEE. CDR3 DNA sequence: TGTGCCAGCAGCCCAGGGACAGCCTATGGCTACACCTTC. This sequence encodes CASSPGTAYGYTF.

J is TRBJ2-5 and V is TRBV5-4; the D gene is possibly TRBD2 (5 bases). Looked up from germline, CDR1 is SGHNT and CDR2 is YYREEE (reference sequence). CDR3 size: 13 residues. With 4 bases removed from V and 5 bases from J, the gap between germline ends came to 12 bases. As DNA, the CDR3 is TGTGCCAGCAGCCTAGCTCTGGACGAGACCCAGTACTTC. Translating gives CASSLALDETQYF. Based on the CDR3 plus reference TRBV5-4 and TRBJ2-5, the full variable domain is ETGVTQSPTHLIKTRGQQVTLRCSSQSGHNTVSWYQQALGQGPQFIFQYYREEENGRGNFPPRFSGLQFPNYSSELNVNALELDDSALYLCASSLALDETQYFGPGTRLLVL.

The CDR3 spells CAWPTGGGSVSAKNIQYF. CDR3 DNA: TGTGCCTGGCCCACGGGTGGGGGGAGCGTTTCTGCCAAAAACATTCAGTACTTC. The V call is TRBV30, the J call TRBJ2-4, with D perhaps TRBD2 (6 bases). The germline V and J ends were trimmed by 5 bases and 1 base, with 24 bases remaining between them. This CDR3 is built from 18 residues. The germline gives CDR1 GTSNPN, CDR2 SVGIG (reference sequence).

V gene TRBV13 combines with J gene TRBJ2-2; maybe TRBD2 (6 bases). From germline, CDR1 is PRHDT and CDR2 FYEKMQ (reference sequence). The CDR3 totals 14 residues. Deletions cut 5 bases from V and 1 base from J, with 8 bases between. This CDR3 reads CASSTGRNTGELFF. As DNA, the CDR3 is TGTGCCAGCAGCACCGGGAGGAACACCGGGGAGCTGTTTTTT.

This clone was recorded a few times. The gene calls are TRBV11-2 and TRBJ2-7; 9 nucleotides agree with TRBD2. The CDR3 is made up of 15 amino acids. The germline V gene has CDR1 SGHAT and CDR2 FQNNGV. The V segment lost 2 bases and the J segment 2 bases; nucleotides outside the gene matches: 4. The CDR3 coding sequence is TGTGCCAGCAGCTTAACTGGGACTAGCACCTACGAGCAGTACTTC. This codes for CASSLTGTSTYEQYF.

In its sample, this clone was seen a few times. This chain joins TRBV7-9 and TRBJ2-1, with D possibly TRBD2 on 6 matching bases. Germline CDR1 SEHNR, CDR2 FQNEAQ (reference sequence). Trimming took off 4 bases at V and 5 bases at J, with 15 bases between the two ends. This CDR3 region has 15 residues. CDR3 residues: CASSSTRGMNNEQFF. CDR3 DNA: TGTGCCAGCAGCTCGACCCGGGGGATGAACAATGAGCAGTTCTTC.

The rearrangement uses TRBV3-1 (or the pseudogene TRBV3-2) and TRBJ2-7; no definite D call. Germline V gives CDR1 LGHDT, CDR2 YNNKEL (reference sequence). Trimming shortened V by 0 bases and J by 1 base, and 7 bases separated the two germline ends. The CDR3 length is 14 residues. CDR3 amino acids: CASSQDPISYEQYF. CDR3 sequence (DNA): TGTGCCAGCAGCCAAGATCCAATTTCCTACGAGCAGTACTTC.

V and J are TRBV5-4 and TRBJ2-7; D is unclear. Germline CDR1 and CDR2: SGHNT and YYREEE (reference sequence). The ends were cut back, 5 bases at V and 3 bases at J, with 12 bases in the middle. This CDR3 spans 13 amino acids. CDR3 nucleotide sequence: TGTGCCAGCAGACTTCCAGACTTCTACGAGCAGTACTTC. This codes for CASRLPDFYEQYF.

J is TRBJ2-6 and V is TRBV10-1; possibly TRBD1 for D (5 bases). Germline CDR1 reads WNHNN; CDR2 reads SYGVQD (reference sequence). Trimming left V 2 bases short and J 0 bases short, with 26 bases between. The CDR3 covers 22 residues. CDR3 in DNA: TGCGCCAGCAGTGAGGTGGACAACCTTTTCCGGCGGAGTAGCTCTGGGGCCAACGTCCTGACTTTC. This encodes CASSEVDNLFRRSSSGANVLTF.

V is TRBV6-1 and J is TRBJ1-1; a weak D match, TRBD1 (5 bases). The CDR3 consists of 14 residues. V lost 1 base and J 7 bases, leaving 13 bases between the germline ends. CDR1 MNHNS and CDR2 SASEGT come from the germline V gene. CDR3 sequence (DNA): TGTGCCAGCAGTGAAGGGGTAAACGGGGGTGAAGCTTTCTTT. Its translation: CASSEGVNGGEAFF.

V gene TRBV13 combines with J gene TRBJ1-5; weak D call: TRBD1 (6 bases). V shed 5 bases and J shed 1 base, with 15 bases lying between them. Per germline, CDR1 PRHDT and CDR2 FYEKMQ (reference sequence). CDR3 length: 16 residues. For the CDR3, the DNA is TGTGCCAGCAGCGTGGGAGGGGGAAACAGCAATCAGCCCCAGCATTTT. It yields the protein CASSVGGGNSNQPQHF.

The chain carries TRBV2 and TRBJ2-5; D gene unclear. CDR1 is SNHLY, CDR2 FYNNEI, per germline. V lost 7 bases and J 5 bases, leaving 11 bases between the germline ends. CDR3 length: 12 residues. The CDR3 bases are TGTGCCAGCAACGAGGAATGGGAGACCCAGTACTTC. Its translation: CASNEEWETQYF.

This chain joins TRBV9 and TRBJ1-1; D possibly corresponds to TRBD1 (6 bases). Germline CDR1 SGDLS, CDR2 YYNGEE. V was trimmed by 1 base and J by 0 bases, leaving 10 bases between them. The CDR3 is made up of 15 amino acids. In nucleotides, the CDR3 is TGTGCCAGCAGCGTAACCGGGACATTGAACACTGAAGCTTTCTTT. It yields the protein CASSVTGTLNTEAFF.

The chain recombines TRBV7-8 with TRBJ2-7; D remains unclear. This CDR3 has 14 residues. The ends were cut back, 1 base at V and 6 bases at J, with 13 bases in the middle. The germline V gene has CDR1 SGHVS and CDR2 FQNEAQ. The CDR3 here is CASSLVQRVGEQYF. CDR3 DNA sequence: TGTGCCAGCAGCTTAGTTCAGCGAGTGGGCGAGCAGTACTTC.